These 28 T cell receptor beta chains came from one sample sequenced in a study of immune heterogeneity within non-small cell lung tumors. For the TCR beta CDR3, multiplex PCR with 32 V and 13 J primers performed the amplification. Using its own MiXCR run on the multiplex PCR reads, TCRdb lists one record per CDR3 protein. This repertoire shows thousands of distinct CDR3 sequences, approximately 22% found once; its top ten account for 8.5% to 9%. Bulk tumor genomic DNA constituted the template, at 550 to 750 ng per sample. Surgeons took several biopsies per primary tumor, spaced far apart, during surgery. Curative surgery was undertaken by patients, who had untreated, newly diagnosed non-small cell lung cancer. Sequenced sample: lung tumor tissue. The receptors were sampled from a man in his 70s with non-small cell lung cancer.

This clonotype is medium-sized within its sample. The chain uses TRBV11-2 and TRBJ1-1; TRBD1 is a possible D gene (5 bases). Trimming pared 4 bases from V and 4 bases from J, leaving 13 bases between. Germline CDR1 reads SGHAT; CDR2 reads FQNNGV. The CDR3 contains 14 residues. CDR3 sequence reads: CASSYEGTLTEAFF. The CDR3 nucleotides are TGTGCCAGCAGCTATGAGGGGACGCTCACTGAAGCTTTCTTT.

This chain connects TRBV5-4 to TRBJ1-2; a weak D match, TRBD1 (5 bases). Germline values: CDR1 SGHNT, CDR2 YYREEE (reference sequence). Deletions cut 0 bases from V and 6 bases from J, with 15 bases between. The length of the CDR3 is 15 residues. CDR3 in amino acids: CASSLGLSGGHGYTF. The CDR3 bases are TGTGCCAGCAGCTTGGGGTTGTCCGGGGGACATGGCTACACCTTC.

This chain uses TRBV19 with TRBJ1-2; the D gene is possibly TRBD1 (5 bases). The CDR3 consists of 12 residues. Germline CDR1 reads LNHDA; CDR2 reads SQIVND (reference sequence). The V end was cut by 8 bases, the J end by 6 bases, with 13 bases between. The CDR3, as DNA: TGTGCCAGTTCGAGAGGGGTTGATGGCTACACCTTC. As protein: CASSRGVDGYTF.

In its sample, this clonotype was seen a few times. The chain combines TRBV11-3 with TRBJ2-2; unclear D gene. V shed 3 bases and J shed 3 bases, with 5 bases lying between them. The CDR3 consists of 13 residues. Germline V CDR1 and CDR2: SGHNT, YENEEA. The CDR3 spells CASSFRDTGELFF. CDR3 DNA: TGTGCCAGCAGCTTTCGAGACACCGGGGAGCTGTTTTTT.

This clonotype is categorized as medium-sized. The V call is TRBV30, the J call TRBJ2-3; D might be TRBD1 (5 bases). Trimming took 0 bases from V and 3 from J, leaving 7 bases between them. Germline V lookup: CDR1 GTSNPN, CDR2 SVGIG (reference sequence). This CDR3 contains 13 residues. The CDR3 nucleotides are TGTGCCTGGAGTGTCCAGGGAACAGATACGCAGTATTTT. It yields the protein CAWSVQGTDTQYF.

This clonotype occurred a few times. The gene calls are TRBV25-1 and TRBJ2-5; 13 nucleotides agree with TRBD2. The junction had 6 bases not matched to a gene; V was cut back by 3 bases and J by 5 bases. The CDR3 extends over 16 amino acids. The germline CDR1 and CDR2 sequences are MGHDK and SYGVNS. CDR3 loop: CASSETSGRIEETQYF. The CDR3 coding sequence is TGTGCCAGCAGTGAGACTAGCGGGAGGATCGAGGAGACCCAGTACTTC.

Within the sample, this clonotype is medium-sized (0.01 to 0.1%). The chain is built from TRBV30 and TRBJ1-3; 8 bases match TRBD1. CDR1 is GTSNPN, CDR2 SVGIG, per germline (reference sequence). CDR3 length: 16 amino acids. V lost 2 bases, J lost 1 base, and 7 bases stayed unmatched. The CDR3 reads CAWSPPDRASGNTIYF. The CDR3, as DNA: TGTGCCTGGAGTCCCCCGGACAGGGCGTCTGGAAACACCATATATTTT.

In this sample, this clonotype is medium-sized (0.01 to 0.1%). The rearrangement uses TRBV5-8 and TRBJ1-5, with D hard to call. The CDR3 totals 15 residues. Per germline, CDR1 SGHTS and CDR2 YDEGEE. The V and J ends lost 4 bases and 0 bases respectively, with 11 bases between them. CDR3 amino acids: CASSPRSVSNQPQHF. DNA of the CDR3: TGTGCCAGCAGCCCCCGATCGGTTAGCAATCAGCCCCAGCATTTT.

This clonotype is large by share. V gene TRBV28 combines with J gene TRBJ2-7, with 8 bases matching TRBD1. This CDR3 is built from 15 residues. The germline gives CDR1 MDHEN, CDR2 SYDVKM. V was pared by 2 bases and J by 7 bases, with 10 bases of the junction left unmatched. CDR3 in DNA: TGTGCCAGCAGTTTACAGGGGGCCGGACAAAGGGAGCAGTACTTC. Protein: CASSLQGAGQREQYF.

This clonotype was recorded many times. The V call is TRBV5-1, the J call TRBJ2-1; 10 bases fit TRBD1. The CDR3 loop spans 18 amino acids. V dropped 3 bases and J dropped 6; count of bases not matched to a gene: 15. Per the germline V gene, CDR1 is SGHRS and CDR2 is YFSETQ. CDR3 region: CASSSPHRGQGLANEQFF. CDR3 coding DNA: TGCGCCAGCAGCTCTCCTCACAGGGGACAGGGGTTGGCCAATGAGCAGTTCTTC.

In regard to this clonotype: Just one base apart from a much larger clone, this may be a read error. J is TRBJ2-1 and V is TRBV27; 10 positions match TRBD2. CDR3 length: 15 residues. Unmatched junction bases numbered 5, after V lost 9 bases and J lost 0 bases. Germline V gives CDR1 MNHEY, CDR2 SMNVEV (reference sequence). This CDR3 is CASGTSVYSYNEQFF. In DNA, the CDR3 is TGTGCCAGTGGGACTAGCGTGTACTCCTACAATGAGCAGTTCTTC.

V is TRBV19 and J is TRBJ2-7; 7 bases match TRBD1. Germline-derived CDR1 and CDR2 are LNHDA and SQIVND (reference sequence). This CDR3 is built from 12 residues. The V gene end was trimmed by 9 bases and the J gene end by 6 bases; junction bases not matched to a gene: 8. In DNA form, the CDR3 reads TGTGCCAGCAGTGTACAGGGGACCGAGCAGTACTTC. It encodes CASSVQGTEQYF.

A few counts support this clonotype. The chain recombines TRBV5-4 with TRBJ1-1; unclear D gene. V dropped 0 bases and J dropped 0 bases, with 12 bases sitting between them. The CDR3 is 16 amino acids. Germline CDR1 is SGHNT and CDR2 is YYREEE (reference sequence). The CDR3 DNA sequence: TGTGCCAGCAGCTTGGATGAAGGGCTCATGAACACTGAAGCTTTCTTT. Its translation: CASSLDEGLMNTEAFF.

Within the sample, this clonotype is medium-sized. The chain uses TRBV27 and TRBJ2-1; 12 bases agree with TRBD2. CDR1 is MNHEY and CDR2 is SMNVEV in the germline V gene (reference sequence). The CDR3 spans 15 residues. The V and J ends lost 9 bases and 0 bases, in that order; junction bases with no gene match: 3. CDR3 sequence: CASGTSGYSYNEQFF. CDR3 coding DNA: TGTGCCAGTGGGACTAGCGGGTACTCCTACAATGAGCAGTTCTTC.

By sample share, this clonotype is medium-sized (0.01 to 0.1%). This chain uses TRBV20-1 with TRBJ2-1; 7 bases fit TRBD2. This CDR3 region has 15 residues. The germline V gene has CDR1 DFQATT and CDR2 SNEGSKA (reference sequence). Trimming at V came to 3 bases and at J to 0 bases, leaving 5 bases not matched to a gene. In DNA form, the CDR3 reads TGCAGTGCTAGGGTACTAGCGCTCTCCTACAATGAGCAGTTCTTC. It specifies CSARVLALSYNEQFF.

Judged by abundance, this clonotype is medium-sized. The gene calls are TRBV28 and TRBJ2-3; TRBD2 matches 13 bases. Per the germline V gene, CDR1 is MDHEN and CDR2 is SYDVKM. Trimming removed 2 bases from V and 1 base from J; junction bases left unmatched: 3. The length of the CDR3 is 17 residues. The CDR3 bases are TGTGCCAGCAGTTTAATAGGACTAGCGGGAGGCACAGATACGCAGTATTTT. Protein: CASSLIGLAGGTDTQYF.

Only a few counts were recorded for this clonotype. V usage is TRBV10-2 and J usage is TRBJ2-5, with 11 nucleotides matching TRBD2. The CDR3 consists of 18 residues. The germline CDR1 and CDR2 sequences are WSHSY and SAAADI. Trimming took 6 bases from V and 10 from J; bases not matched to a gene: 22. The CDR3 spells CASSAGIGRLAGGRDQYF. CDR3 bases: TGCGCCAGCAGCGCCGGTATTGGTCGGCTAGCGGGGGGCCGCGACCAGTACTTC.

This sequence joins TRBV20-1 and TRBJ2-5, with a possible D match to TRBD1 (5 bases). The ends were cut back, 6 bases at V and 4 bases at J, with 15 bases in the middle. This CDR3 is 13 amino acids long. Looked up from germline, CDR1 is DFQATT and CDR2 is SNEGSKA (reference sequence). The CDR3 bases are TGCAGTGCCGGGTTTCGTCAGGGAGAGACCCAGTACTTC. It specifies CSAGFRQGETQYF.

Note on this clonotype: A much larger clone is a single base away; this may be a read error. V is TRBV20-1 and J is TRBJ2-1; no reliable D call. Looked up from germline, CDR1 is DFQATT and CDR2 is SNEGSKA (reference sequence). The CDR3 consists of 8 residues. The DNA for the CDR3 is TGCAATGCTACCGAGCAGTTCTTC. This sequence encodes CNATEQFF.

This rearrangement joins TRBV19 to TRBJ1-2; D is ambiguous. The CDR3 has 12 amino acids. V dropped 3 bases and J dropped 8 bases, with 10 bases sitting between them. Germline assignment: CDR1 LNHDA and CDR2 SQIVND (reference sequence). DNA for the CDR3: TGTGCCAGTAGTATTGCCAGCAGGGGCTACACCTTC. Translation: CASSIASRGYTF. The complete variable domain, with remaining parts taken from reference TRBV19 and TRBJ1-2, reads DGGITQSPKYLFRKEGQNVTLSCEQNLNHDAMYWYRQDPGQGLRLIYYSQIVNDFQKGDIAEGYSVSREKKESFPLTVTSAQKNPTAFYLCASSIASRGYTFGSGTRLTVV.

This clonotype is labeled medium-sized (0.01 to 0.1%). The chain is built from TRBV28 and TRBJ2-7; a weak D match, TRBD1 (6 bases). Looked up from germline, CDR1 is MDHEN and CDR2 is SYDVKM. The CDR3 runs 13 residues. V was cut by 6 bases and J by 2 bases, with 11 bases left in between. CDR3 sequence (DNA): TGTGCCAGCAGGTACAGGGTCCCCTACGAGCAGTACTTC. This encodes CASRYRVPYEQYF.

This clonotype has more than one count but fewer than ten. A much bigger clone sits one base away, suggesting this may be a read error. The rearrangement joins TRBV11-2 to TRBJ2-2, with a possible D match to TRBD2 (5 bases). CDR3 length equals 14 residues. CDR1 is SGHAT, CDR2 FQNNGV, per germline. This CDR3 reads CASSLPSAAGELLF. CDR3 bases: TGTGCCAGCAGCTTACCCTCCGCTGCCGGGGAGCTGCTTTTT.

A note on this clonotype: Given a much more abundant clone one base away, this may be a read error. This chain uses TRBV2 with TRBJ2-1, with D perhaps matching TRBD2 (5 bases). Trimming stripped 4 bases from V and 7 bases from J, with 20 bases between. The CDR3 extends over 16 amino acids. CDR1 and CDR2 (germline): SNHLY, FYNNEI. The CDR3 bases are TGTGCCAGCAGTGGGTCAGTGGGAGTAGTAAGGAATGAGCAGTTCTTC. Residues: CASSGSVGVVRNEQFF. Based on the CDR3 plus reference TRBV2 and TRBJ2-1, the full variable domain is EPEVTQTPSHQVTQMGQEVILRCVPISNHLYFYWYRQILGQKVEFLVSFYNNEISEKSEIFDDQFSVERPDGSNFTLKIRSTKLEDSAMYFCASSGSVGVVRNEQFFGPGTRLTVL.

By share, this clonotype ranks as medium-sized. V and J are TRBV20-1 and TRBJ2-7, with a tentative D call TRBD1 (6 bases). The CDR3 length is 11 residues. V was cut by 6 bases and J by 3 bases, with 9 bases left in between. Germline V gene lookup returns CDR1 DFQATT and CDR2 SNEGSKA (reference sequence). Here the CDR3 reads CSASDSYEQYF. The CDR3 coding sequence is TGCAGTGCGTCGGACAGCTACGAGCAGTACTTC.

This clonotype was seen a handful of times. This sequence joins TRBV9 and TRBJ2-3; TRBD2 is a possible D gene (7 bases). The CDR3 loop spans 15 amino acids. Per the germline V gene, CDR1 is SGDLS and CDR2 is YYNGEE. Trimming pared 3 bases from V and 4 bases from J, leaving 15 bases between. CDR3 protein: CASSAWGGVADTQYF. In nucleotides, the CDR3 is TGTGCCAGCAGCGCCTGGGGGGGCGTCGCAGATACGCAGTATTTT.

This clonotype is labeled as large (0.1 to 1%). The chain joins TRBV30 to TRBJ1-6, with 8 nucleotides matching TRBD1. Losses at the gene ends were 2 bases for V and 5 bases for J; bases not matched to a gene: 2. The CDR3 extends over 14 amino acids. CDR1 is GTSNPN, CDR2 SVGIG, per germline (reference sequence). The CDR3 DNA is TGTGCCTGGAGTCGGGGACAGGATAATTCACCCCTCCACTTT. Protein sequence: CAWSRGQDNSPLHF.

By sample share, this clonotype is medium-sized. The J gene is TRBJ1-2, the V gene TRBV29-1; TRBD1 agrees at 7 bases. V shed 4 bases and J 0 bases; nucleotides not matched to a gene: 5. The germline gives CDR1 SQVTM, CDR2 ANQGSEA. The CDR3 covers 14 residues. CDR3 sequence reads: CSVGVTGSNYGYTF. The CDR3 nucleotides are TGCAGCGTTGGGGTGACAGGGTCTAACTATGGCTACACCTTC.

The table lists this clonotype with a count of one. V gene TRBV28 combines with J gene TRBJ2-7; D is possibly TRBD2 (6 bases). V lost 5 bases and J lost 3, with 20 bases in between. This CDR3 spans 16 amino acids. Germline V gives CDR1 MDHEN, CDR2 SYDVKM. The CDR3 coding sequence is TGTGCCAGCAGTCCCACGAGGGGACTTCGAAACTACGAGCAGTACTTC. This encodes CASSPTRGLRNYEQYF.